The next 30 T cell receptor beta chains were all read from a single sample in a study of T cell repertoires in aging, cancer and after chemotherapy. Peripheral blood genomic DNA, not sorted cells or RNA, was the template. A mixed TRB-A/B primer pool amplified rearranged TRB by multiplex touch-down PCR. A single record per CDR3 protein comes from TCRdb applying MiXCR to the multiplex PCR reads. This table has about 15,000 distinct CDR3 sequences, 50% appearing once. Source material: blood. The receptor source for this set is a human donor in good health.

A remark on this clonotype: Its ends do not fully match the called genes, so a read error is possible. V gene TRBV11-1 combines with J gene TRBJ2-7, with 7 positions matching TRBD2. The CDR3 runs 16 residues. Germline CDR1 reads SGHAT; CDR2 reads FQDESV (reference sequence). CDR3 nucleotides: TGCGCCAGCAGCCTGTCGATTCTAGCGGAAGCCTACGAGCAGTACTTC. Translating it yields CASSLSILAEAYEQYF.

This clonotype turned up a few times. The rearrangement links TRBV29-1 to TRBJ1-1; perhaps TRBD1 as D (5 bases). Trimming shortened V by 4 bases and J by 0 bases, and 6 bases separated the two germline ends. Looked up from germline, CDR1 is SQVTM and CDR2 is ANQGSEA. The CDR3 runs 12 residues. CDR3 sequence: CSVGGVNTEAFF. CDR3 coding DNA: TGCAGCGTTGGGGGGGTGAACACTGAAGCTTTCTTT.

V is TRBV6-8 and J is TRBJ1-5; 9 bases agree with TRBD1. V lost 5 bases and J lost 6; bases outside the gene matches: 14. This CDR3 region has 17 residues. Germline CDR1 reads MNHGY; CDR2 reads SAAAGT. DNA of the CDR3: TGTGCCAGCAGTGAGATGAAACTAGGACAGGGGACTCAGCCCCAGCATTTT. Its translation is CASSEMKLGQGTQPQHF.

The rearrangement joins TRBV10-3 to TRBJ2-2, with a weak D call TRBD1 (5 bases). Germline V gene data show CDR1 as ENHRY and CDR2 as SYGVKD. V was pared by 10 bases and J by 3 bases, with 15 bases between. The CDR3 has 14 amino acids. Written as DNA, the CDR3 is TGTGCCACCCAGGTGGGGCTAGACACCGGGGAGCTGTTTTTT. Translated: CATQVGLDTGELFF.

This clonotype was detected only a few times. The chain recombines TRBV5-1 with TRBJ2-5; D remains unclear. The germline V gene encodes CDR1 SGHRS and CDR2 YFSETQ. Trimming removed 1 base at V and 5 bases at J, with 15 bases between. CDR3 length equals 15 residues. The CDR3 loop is CASSLPSLVEETQYF. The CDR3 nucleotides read TGCGCCAGCAGCTTGCCTTCTCTCGTGGAGGAGACCCAGTACTTC.

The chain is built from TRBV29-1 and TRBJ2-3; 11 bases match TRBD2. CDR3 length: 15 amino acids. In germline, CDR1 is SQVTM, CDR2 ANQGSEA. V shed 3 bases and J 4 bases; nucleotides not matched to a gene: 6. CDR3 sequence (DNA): TGCAGCGTTGAGAAGCTAGCGGGAGGTCCAGATACGCAGTATTTT. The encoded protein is CSVEKLAGGPDTQYF.

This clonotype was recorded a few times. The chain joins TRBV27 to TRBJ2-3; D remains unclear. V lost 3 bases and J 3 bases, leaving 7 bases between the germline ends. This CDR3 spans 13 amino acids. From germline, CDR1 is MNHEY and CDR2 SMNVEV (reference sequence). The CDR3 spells CASSFYVTDTQYF. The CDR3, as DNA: TGTGCCAGCAGTTTTTATGTTACAGATACGCAGTATTTT.

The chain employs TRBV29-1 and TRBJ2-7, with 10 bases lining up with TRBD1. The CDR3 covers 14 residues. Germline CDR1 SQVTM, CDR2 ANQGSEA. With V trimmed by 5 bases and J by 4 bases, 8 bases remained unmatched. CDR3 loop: CSVSRTGGTYEQYF. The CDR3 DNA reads TGCAGCGTTTCCCGGACAGGGGGGACGTACGAGCAGTACTTC.

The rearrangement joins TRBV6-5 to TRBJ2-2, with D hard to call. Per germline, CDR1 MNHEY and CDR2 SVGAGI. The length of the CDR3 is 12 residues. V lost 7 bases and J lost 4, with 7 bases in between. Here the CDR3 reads CASNSPTGELFF. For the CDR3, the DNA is TGTGCCAGCAACAGCCCCACCGGGGAGCTGTTTTTT.

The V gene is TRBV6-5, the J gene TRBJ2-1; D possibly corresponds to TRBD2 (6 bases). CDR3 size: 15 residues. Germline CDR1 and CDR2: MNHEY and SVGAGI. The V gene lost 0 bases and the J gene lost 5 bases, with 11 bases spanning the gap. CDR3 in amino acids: CASSYSYGGNNEQFF. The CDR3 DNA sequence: TGTGCCAGCAGTTACTCCTACGGCGGGAACAATGAGCAGTTCTTC.

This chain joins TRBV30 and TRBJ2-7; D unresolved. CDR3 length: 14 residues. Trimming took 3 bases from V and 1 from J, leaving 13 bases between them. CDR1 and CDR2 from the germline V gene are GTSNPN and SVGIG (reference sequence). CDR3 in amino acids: CAWRGRLSSYEQYF. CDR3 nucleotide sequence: TGTGCCTGGAGAGGACGGCTGAGTTCCTACGAGCAGTACTTC. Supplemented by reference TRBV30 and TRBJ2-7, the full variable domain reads SQTIHQWPATLVQPVGSPLSLECTVEGTSNPNLYWYRQAAGRGLQLLFYSVGIGQISSEVPQNLSASRPQDRQFILSSKKLLLSDSGFYLCAWRGRLSSYEQYFGPGTRLTVT.

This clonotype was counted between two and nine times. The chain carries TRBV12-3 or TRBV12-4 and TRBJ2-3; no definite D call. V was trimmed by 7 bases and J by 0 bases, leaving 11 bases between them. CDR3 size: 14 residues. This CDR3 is CASTRVSSTDTQYF. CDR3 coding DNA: TGTGCCAGCACCCGTGTTTCTAGCACAGATACGCAGTATTTT.

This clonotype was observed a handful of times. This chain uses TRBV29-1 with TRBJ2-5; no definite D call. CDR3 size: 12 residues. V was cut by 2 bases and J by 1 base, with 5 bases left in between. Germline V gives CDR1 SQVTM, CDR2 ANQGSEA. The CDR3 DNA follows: TGCAGCGTTGAAAAGGGCCAAGAGACCCAGTACTTC. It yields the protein CSVEKGQETQYF. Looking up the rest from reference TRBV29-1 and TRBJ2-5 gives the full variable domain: SAVISQKPSRDICQRGTSLTIQCQVDSQVTMMFWYRQQPGQSLTLIATANQGSEATYESGFVIDKFPISRPNLTFSTLTVSNMSPEDSSIYLCSVEKGQETQYFGPGTRLLVL.

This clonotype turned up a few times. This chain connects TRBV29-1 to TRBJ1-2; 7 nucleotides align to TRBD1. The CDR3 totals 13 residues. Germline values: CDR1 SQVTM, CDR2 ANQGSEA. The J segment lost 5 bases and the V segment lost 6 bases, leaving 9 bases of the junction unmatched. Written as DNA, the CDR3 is TGCAGCGTAAGGCCGGGACAGAGTTATGGCTACACCTTC. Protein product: CSVRPGQSYGYTF.

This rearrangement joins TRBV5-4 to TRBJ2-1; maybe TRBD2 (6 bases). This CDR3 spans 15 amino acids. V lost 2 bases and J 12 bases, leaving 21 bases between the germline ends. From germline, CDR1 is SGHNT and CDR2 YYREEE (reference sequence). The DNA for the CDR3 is TGTGCCAGCAGCTTACTTAGCGCCCCGCGGGACGGGCAGTTCTTC. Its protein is CASSLLSAPRDGQFF.

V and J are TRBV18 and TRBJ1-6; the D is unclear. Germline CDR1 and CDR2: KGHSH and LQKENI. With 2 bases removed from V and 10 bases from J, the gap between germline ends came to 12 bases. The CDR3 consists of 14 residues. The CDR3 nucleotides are TGTGCCAGCTCACCAGTGCAGGCTGGGTCACCCCTCCACTTT. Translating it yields CASSPVQAGSPLHF.

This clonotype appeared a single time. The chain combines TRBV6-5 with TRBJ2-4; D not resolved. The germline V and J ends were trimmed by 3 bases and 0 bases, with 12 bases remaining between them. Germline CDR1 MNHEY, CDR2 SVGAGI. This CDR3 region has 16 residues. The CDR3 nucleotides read TGTGCCAGCAGTTATTCCGTAGAACTAGCCAAAAACATTCAGTACTTC. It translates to CASSYSVELAKNIQYF.

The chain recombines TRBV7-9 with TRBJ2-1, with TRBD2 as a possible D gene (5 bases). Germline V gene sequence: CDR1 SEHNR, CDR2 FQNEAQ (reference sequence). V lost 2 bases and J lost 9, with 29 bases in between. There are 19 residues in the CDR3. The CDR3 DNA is TGTGCCAGCAGCTTATTGAGTGAGACGGGCTTCAGGTGGAGCGGTGAGCAGTTCTTC. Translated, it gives CASSLLSETGFRWSGEQFF.

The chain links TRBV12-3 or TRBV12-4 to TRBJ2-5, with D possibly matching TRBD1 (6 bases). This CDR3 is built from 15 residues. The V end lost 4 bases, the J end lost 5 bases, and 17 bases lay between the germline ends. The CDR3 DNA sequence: TGTGCCAGCAGTTCCCTTAAAGGGGGTGAGGAGACCCAGTACTTC. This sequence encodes CASSSLKGGEETQYF.

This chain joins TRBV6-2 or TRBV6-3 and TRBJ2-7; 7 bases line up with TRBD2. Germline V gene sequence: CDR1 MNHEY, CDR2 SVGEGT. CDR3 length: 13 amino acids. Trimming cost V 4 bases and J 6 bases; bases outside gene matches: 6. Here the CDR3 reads CASSFLAAGEQYF. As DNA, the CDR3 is TGTGCCAGCAGTTTCCTAGCGGCTGGCGAGCAGTACTTC.

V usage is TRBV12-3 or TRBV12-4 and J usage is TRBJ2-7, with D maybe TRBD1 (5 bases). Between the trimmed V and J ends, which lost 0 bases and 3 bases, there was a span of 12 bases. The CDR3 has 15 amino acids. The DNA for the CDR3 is TGTGCCAGCAGTTTAGCTGGGGCCCCCTTCTACGAGCAGTACTTC. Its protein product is CASSLAGAPFYEQYF.

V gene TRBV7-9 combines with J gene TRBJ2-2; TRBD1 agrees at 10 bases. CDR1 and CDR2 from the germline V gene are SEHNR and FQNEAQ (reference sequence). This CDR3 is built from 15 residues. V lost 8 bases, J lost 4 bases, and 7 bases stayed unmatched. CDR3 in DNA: TGTGCCAGCGGCTCGGGACAGGGGAGCACCGGGGAGCTGTTTTTT. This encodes CASGSGQGSTGELFF.

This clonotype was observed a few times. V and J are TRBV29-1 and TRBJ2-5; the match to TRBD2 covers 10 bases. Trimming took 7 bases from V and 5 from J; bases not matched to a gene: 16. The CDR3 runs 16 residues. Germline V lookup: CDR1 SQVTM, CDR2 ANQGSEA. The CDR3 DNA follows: TGCAGCGCCAAGGAGGCAGCGGGAGGGCCGGGTGAGACCCAGTACTTC. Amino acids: CSAKEAAGGPGETQYF.

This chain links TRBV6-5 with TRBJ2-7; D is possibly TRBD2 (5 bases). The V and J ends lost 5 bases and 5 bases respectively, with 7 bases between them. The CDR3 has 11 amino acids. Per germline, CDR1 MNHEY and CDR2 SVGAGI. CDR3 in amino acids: CASSERDEQYF. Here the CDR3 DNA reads TGTGCCAGCAGTGAGAGGGACGAGCAGTACTTC.

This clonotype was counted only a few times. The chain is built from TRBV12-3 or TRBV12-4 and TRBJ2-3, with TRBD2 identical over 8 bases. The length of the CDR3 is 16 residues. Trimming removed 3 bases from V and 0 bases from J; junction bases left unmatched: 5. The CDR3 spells CASSFGSGASTDTQYF. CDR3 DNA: TGTGCCAGCAGTTTCGGTAGCGGGGCTAGCACAGATACGCAGTATTTT.

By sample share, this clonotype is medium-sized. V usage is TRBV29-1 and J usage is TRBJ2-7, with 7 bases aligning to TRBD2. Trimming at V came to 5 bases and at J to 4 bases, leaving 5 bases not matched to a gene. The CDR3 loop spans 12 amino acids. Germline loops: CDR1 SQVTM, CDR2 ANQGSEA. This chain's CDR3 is CSVTGGYYEQYF. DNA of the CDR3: TGCAGCGTTACGGGAGGATATTACGAGCAGTACTTC.

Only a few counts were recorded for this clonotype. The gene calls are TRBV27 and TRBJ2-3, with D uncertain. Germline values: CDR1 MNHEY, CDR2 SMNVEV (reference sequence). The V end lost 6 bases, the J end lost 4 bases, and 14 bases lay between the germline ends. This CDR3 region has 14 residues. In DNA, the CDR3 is TGTGCCAGCAGGGATCCAAATAGGGCAGATACGCAGTATTTT. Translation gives CASRDPNRADTQYF.

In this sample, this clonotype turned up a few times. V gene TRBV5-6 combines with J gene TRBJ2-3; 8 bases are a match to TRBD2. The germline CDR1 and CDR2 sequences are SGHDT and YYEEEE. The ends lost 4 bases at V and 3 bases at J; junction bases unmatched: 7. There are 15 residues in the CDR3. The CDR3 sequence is CASSRGSGSTDTQYF. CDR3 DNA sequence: TGTGCCAGCAGCCGTGGAAGCGGGAGTACAGATACGCAGTATTTT.

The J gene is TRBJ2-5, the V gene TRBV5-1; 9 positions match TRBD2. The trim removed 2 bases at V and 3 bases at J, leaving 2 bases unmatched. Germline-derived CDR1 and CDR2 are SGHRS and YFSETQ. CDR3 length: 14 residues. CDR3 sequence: CASSFASGEETQYF. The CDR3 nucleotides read TGCGCCAGCAGCTTCGCTAGCGGGGAAGAGACCCAGTACTTC.

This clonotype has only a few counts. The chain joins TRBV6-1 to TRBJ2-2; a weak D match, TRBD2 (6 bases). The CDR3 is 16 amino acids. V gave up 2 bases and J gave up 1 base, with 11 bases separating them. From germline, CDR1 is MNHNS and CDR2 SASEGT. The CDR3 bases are TGTGCCAGCAGTGAAATGTGGGACTTGAACACCGGGGAGCTGTTTTTT. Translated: CASSEMWDLNTGELFF.